The 14 T cell receptor beta chains below come from one sample, sequenced in a study of OX40 agonist ivuxolimab in advanced cancers. Sequencing used immunoSEQ multiplex PCR; TCRdb keeps in-frame clones, though not all of them. The sample shows roughly 79,000 clones, about 80% of them seen only once. The material sequenced was CD4+ or CD8+ T cells sorted from blood, taken in a trial of the OX40 agonist ivuxolimab. The source of these receptors is an adult with an advanced solid tumor such as melanoma, head and neck, liver or kidney cancer.

Only a few counts were recorded for this clone. V and J are TRBV5-4 and TRBJ1-2, with D tentatively TRBD1 (5 bases). CDR3 length: 19 residues. The germline CDR1 and CDR2 sequences are SGHNT and YYREEE (reference sequence). The ends were cut back, 4 bases at V and 4 bases at J, with 29 bases in the middle. The CDR3 protein is CASSGGGRRQQDKRYGYTF. The CDR3 DNA sequence: TGTGCCAGCAGCGGGGGTGGAAGACGACAACAAGATAAGCGCTATGGCTACACCTTC.

This chain uses TRBV4-2 with TRBJ1-2; D remains ambiguous. The CDR3 spans 13 residues. V shed 0 bases and J shed 1 base, with 3 bases lying between them. Germline assignment: CDR1 LGHNA and CDR2 YNFKEQ. The CDR3 is CASSQDGNYGYTF. The CDR3 DNA follows: TGTGCCAGCAGCCAAGACGGTAACTATGGCTACACCTTC.

V usage is TRBV4-3 and J usage is TRBJ2-7; unclear D gene. The germline V gene encodes CDR1 LGHNA and CDR2 YSLEER. The ends were cut back, 0 bases at V and 1 base at J, with 13 bases in the middle. The CDR3 has 16 residues. The CDR3 nucleotides are TGCGCCAGCAGCCAAGATAAGACGGGCGTATCCTACGAGCAGTACTTC. This gives the protein CASSQDKTGVSYEQYF.

The V gene is TRBV28, the J gene TRBJ1-4; TRBD1 is a possible D gene (5 bases). V dropped 0 bases and J dropped 3 bases, with 8 bases sitting between them. Germline-derived CDR1 and CDR2 are MDHEN and SYDVKM. The CDR3 is 15 amino acids. DNA of the CDR3: TGTGCCAGCAGTTTATGGCAGACAGCTAATGAAAAACTGTTTTTT. Translating it yields CASSLWQTANEKLFF. Drawing the rest from reference TRBV28 and TRBJ1-4, the complete variable domain is DVKVTQSSRYLVKRTGEKVFLECVQDMDHENMFWYRQDPGLGLRLIYFSYDVKMKEKGDIPEGYSVSREKKERFSLILESASTNQTSMYLCASSLWQTANEKLFFGSGTQLSVL.

This rearrangement joins TRBV21-1 to TRBJ1-4; TRBD1, the D gene given by the table, was not confirmed from the DNA. TRBV21-1 is marked as a pseudogene. CDR3 size: 18 residues. CDR3 region: CASSKYPTGGPTNEKLFF. As DNA, the CDR3 is TGTGCCAGCAGCAAATACCCGACAGGGGGCCCAACTAATGAAAAACTGTTTTTT.

This clone was detected only once. The chain couples TRBV5-6 to TRBJ2-1, with TRBD2 matching over 7 bases. This CDR3 is 19 amino acids long. The germline CDR1 and CDR2 sequences are SGHDT and YYEEEE. V trimming: 0 bases; J trimming: 0 bases; junction bases outside the gene matches: 12. The CDR3: CASSLVTLAVKSSYNEQFF. The CDR3 DNA is TGTGCCAGCAGCTTGGTAACCCTAGCGGTTAAGAGCTCCTACAATGAGCAGTTCTTC.

V and J are TRBV28 and TRBJ2-5; unclear D gene. The germline V gene encodes CDR1 MDHEN and CDR2 SYDVKM. V lost 3 bases to trimming and J lost 9 bases, with 17 bases between them. This CDR3 contains 14 residues. The CDR3 here is CASSFLGGLRPQYF. The CDR3 DNA is TGTGCCAGCAGTTTTCTAGGTGGGCTCCGGCCCCAGTACTTC.

This clone came up once. V usage is TRBV5-4 and J usage is TRBJ2-3, with 13 bases fitting TRBD2. CDR1 SGHNT and CDR2 YYREEE come from the germline V gene (reference sequence). This CDR3 has 18 residues. Trimming took 3 bases from V and 6 from J; bases not matched to a gene: 13. In nucleotides, the CDR3 is TGTGCCAGCAGCTCCGCCCACCCGACTAGCGGGAGGTTGGATACGCAGTATTTT. Residues: CASSSAHPTSGRLDTQYF.

The chain combines TRBV5-6 with TRBJ1-1; tentatively, D is TRBD1 (5 bases). The CDR3 totals 16 residues. V was cut by 0 bases and J by 3 bases, with 15 bases left in between. The germline V gene has CDR1 SGHDT and CDR2 YYEEEE. The CDR3: CASSLDVWGSDTEAFF. CDR3 in DNA: TGTGCCAGCAGCTTGGATGTATGGGGGTCTGACACTGAAGCTTTCTTT.

The rearrangement joins TRBV14 to TRBJ2-2, with 10 positions matching TRBD2. Germline V gene sequence: CDR1 SGHDN, CDR2 FVKESK. V was clipped by 2 bases and J by 4 bases; unmatched bases: 4. This CDR3 is built from 16 residues. CDR3 protein: CASSQLAGGFTGELFF. For the CDR3, the DNA is TGTGCCAGCAGCCAATTAGCGGGGGGCTTCACCGGGGAGCTGTTTTTT.

The CDR3 region has the DNA TGTGCCAGCAGCCCCAGCGGGAGTGCTGTCAATGAGCAGTTCTTC. This sequence encodes CASSPSGSAVNEQFF. The rearrangement joins TRBV7-8 to TRBJ2-1, with 8 bases that match TRBD2. The J segment lost 6 bases and the V segment lost 5 bases, leaving 9 bases of the junction unmatched. Germline CDR1 SGHVS, CDR2 FQNEAQ. The CDR3 loop spans 15 amino acids.

The rearrangement joins TRBV20-1 to TRBJ1-2; no clear D gene. V lost 3 bases and J lost 4, with 6 bases in between. Germline CDR1 and CDR2: DFQATT and SNEGSKA (reference sequence). The CDR3 totals 11 residues. CDR3 sequence (DNA): TGCAGTGCTAGTAATGGCTATGGCTACACCTTC. Its protein is CSASNGYGYTF.

This chain joins TRBV7-8 and TRBJ2-7, with TRBD1 matching 8 bases. V gave up 0 bases and J gave up 0 bases; unmatched junction bases: 4. This CDR3 spans 16 amino acids. The germline CDR1 and CDR2 sequences are SGHVS and FQNEAQ. CDR3 bases: TGTGCCAGCAGCTTAGCGAGGGGACAGGTCTCCTACGAGCAGTACTTC. Translated: CASSLARGQVSYEQYF.

This clone was counted only a few times. This chain uses TRBV5-4 with TRBJ1-4; possibly TRBD1 for D (5 bases). The V and J ends lost 4 bases and 6 bases respectively, with 13 bases between them. The CDR3 extends over 14 amino acids. Germline lookup yields CDR1 SGHNT and CDR2 YYREEE (reference sequence). The CDR3 loop is CASSPGGVYEKLFF. The CDR3 DNA is TGTGCCAGCAGCCCTGGGGGTGTATATGAAAAACTGTTTTTT.